The 32 T cell receptor beta chains listed next were all sequenced from one sample in a study of cytomegalovirus exposure and HLA in healthy donors. The PCR had 60 Vbeta and 13 Jbeta primers. Sequencing used immunoSEQ multiplex PCR; TCRdb keeps in-frame clones, though not all of them. The table shows some 150,000 clones, with about 80% occurring only once. The specimen was PBMCs. Source of these receptors: a woman aged 40 to 50 in good health and CMV-seronegative.

The gene calls are TRBV4-3 and TRBJ2-7; the D gene is possibly TRBD1 (5 bases). Germline CDR1 is LGHNA and CDR2 is YSLEER. Trimming took off 4 bases at V and 6 bases at J, with 13 bases between the two ends. The CDR3 sequence is 13 residues long. In DNA, the CDR3 is TGCGCCAGCAGCCTCCTCCCTCAGGGCGAGCAGTACTTC. Translating gives CASSLLPQGEQYF.

The chain is built from TRBV7-9 and TRBJ1-5, with 11 bases fitting TRBD1. This CDR3 is 15 amino acids long. The trim removed 3 bases at V and 4 bases at J, leaving 2 bases unmatched. CDR1 is SEHNR and CDR2 is FQNEAQ in the germline V gene (reference sequence). CDR3 protein: CASSLGTGGNQPQHF. As DNA, the CDR3 is TGTGCCAGCAGCTTGGGGACAGGGGGGAATCAGCCCCAGCATTTT.

The chain has TRBV10-1 and TRBJ2-5; 12 nucleotides agree with TRBD2. Gene TRBJ2-7 matches the end of the DNA better, so the J call may be wrong. The CDR3 totals 16 residues. Germline loops: CDR1 WNHNN, CDR2 SYGVQD (reference sequence). CDR3 in DNA: TGCGCCAGCAGTGAGACCCTAGCGGGAGGGCAGGACGAGCAGTACTTC. Encoded protein: CASSETLAGGQDEQYF.

The rearrangement links TRBV27 to TRBJ1-1; D not resolved. The CDR3 runs to 13 residues. V lost 0 bases and J 5 bases, leaving 7 bases between the germline ends. Germline lookup yields CDR1 MNHEY and CDR2 SMNVEV (reference sequence). This chain's CDR3 is CASSLSRGTEAFF. The CDR3 region has the DNA TGTGCCAGCAGTTTATCTCGGGGAACTGAAGCTTTCTTT.

V and J are TRBV7-9 and TRBJ2-7; TRBD2 agrees at 8 bases. The CDR3 extends over 16 amino acids. V trimming: 5 bases; J trimming: 9 bases; junction bases outside the gene matches: 18. Germline values: CDR1 SEHNR, CDR2 FQNEAQ (reference sequence). Written as DNA, the CDR3 is TGTGCCAGCAGCGGGGAGACTAGCGCCACCCTTTTTGGGCAGTACTTC. It encodes CASSGETSATLFGQYF.

The genes are TRBV18 and TRBJ1-4; 7 nucleotides agree with TRBD1. CDR3 length: 14 amino acids. V was pared by 4 bases and J by 8 bases, with 7 bases of the junction left unmatched. The germline gives CDR1 KGHSH, CDR2 LQKENI. CDR3 amino acids: CASSLGGAKEKLFF. The CDR3 nucleotides read TGTGCCAGCTCACTAGGGGGCGCGAAGGAAAAACTGTTTTTT.

The rearrangement joins TRBV28 to TRBJ2-3, with 9 positions matching TRBD2. This CDR3 is 16 amino acids long. Germline CDR1 and CDR2: MDHEN and SYDVKM. The J segment lost 0 bases and the V segment lost 5 bases, leaving 6 bases of the junction unmatched. The CDR3 coding sequence is TGTGCCAGCAGTCGCCCGCGGGGGGGGAGCACAGATACGCAGTATTTT. Translating gives CASSRPRGGSTDTQYF.

V usage is TRBV6-1 and J usage is TRBJ1-2; D not certain. CDR3 length: 15 residues. Germline V gene sequence: CDR1 MNHNS, CDR2 SASEGT. V lost 6 bases and J lost 0, with 14 bases in between. CDR3 sequence: CASSAVLDSNYGYTF. The CDR3, as DNA: TGTGCCAGCAGCGCCGTCCTGGACTCTAACTATGGCTACACCTTC.

The chain uses TRBV5-1 and TRBJ2-2; D is possibly TRBD2 (5 bases). The CDR3 consists of 14 residues. V dropped 0 bases and J dropped 4 bases, with 7 bases sitting between them. Germline V lookup: CDR1 SGHRS, CDR2 YFSETQ. CDR3 coding DNA: TGCGCCAGCAGCTTGGTGGCGGGCACCGGGGAGCTGTTTTTT. Translation gives CASSLVAGTGELFF.

The V gene is TRBV7-2, the J gene TRBJ2-7, with 10 bases fitting TRBD2. The germline gives CDR1 SGHTA, CDR2 FQGNSA. The ends lost 5 bases at V and 4 bases at J; junction bases unmatched: 8. This CDR3 has 15 residues. For the CDR3, the DNA is TGTGCCAGCAGCAATCCTAGCGGGAGCGCTTACGAGCAGTACTTC. Its protein is CASSNPSGSAYEQYF.

V is TRBV28 and J is TRBJ2-5; 7 bases align to TRBD1. CDR3 length: 15 amino acids. The V and J ends lost 2 bases and 5 bases, in that order; junction bases with no gene match: 8. The germline V gene encodes CDR1 MDHEN and CDR2 SYDVKM. The CDR3 spells CASSLRAGGWETQYF. In nucleotides, the CDR3 is TGTGCCAGCAGTTTAAGGGCAGGGGGTTGGGAGACCCAGTACTTC.

CDR3 protein: CASSRTGGNQPQHF. In DNA form, the CDR3 reads TGTGCCAGCAGTCGGACGGGGGGCAATCAGCCCCAGCATTTT. The chain links TRBV28 to TRBJ1-5; the D gene is possibly TRBD1 (5 bases). V lost 5 bases, J lost 2 bases, and 10 bases lay in between. CDR3 size: 14 residues. CDR1 and CDR2 (germline): MDHEN, SYDVKM.

The V and J genes are TRBV13 and TRBJ2-5; unclear D gene. With the DNA end fitting TRBJ2-7 better, the J assignment may be wrong. Per the germline V gene, CDR1 is PRHDT and CDR2 is FYEKMQ (reference sequence). CDR3 length: 11 residues. The CDR3 protein is CASSSYYEQYF. The DNA for the CDR3 is TGTGCCAGCAGCTCCTACTACGAGCAGTACTTC.

The chain couples TRBV7-9 to TRBJ1-2; D ambiguous. Germline V gene data show CDR1 as SEHNR and CDR2 as FQNEAQ (reference sequence). V was trimmed by 8 bases and J by 4 bases, leaving 8 bases between them. There are 11 residues in the CDR3. The CDR3 is CASGFGYGYTF. CDR3 bases: TGTGCCAGCGGTTTCGGCTATGGCTACACCTTC.

The V and J genes are TRBV7-9 and TRBJ1-2; D is unclear. Per the germline V gene, CDR1 is SEHNR and CDR2 is FQNEAQ (reference sequence). The length of the CDR3 is 16 residues. V was trimmed by 1 base and J by 1 base, leaving 13 bases between them. DNA of the CDR3: TGTGCCAGCAGCTTAGGATCGGTCGGAGGTAACTATGGCTACACCTTC. Translated: CASSLGSVGGNYGYTF. The whole variable domain, filled in from reference TRBV7-9 and TRBJ1-2, reads DTGVSQNPRHKITKRGQNVTFRCDPISEHNRLYWYRQTLGQGPEFLTYFQNEAQLEKSRLLSDRFSAERPKGSFSTLEIQRTEQGDSAMYLCASSLGSVGGNYGYTFGSGTRLTVV.

V gene TRBV7-8 combines with J gene TRBJ1-5; 7 positions match TRBD1. CDR3 length equals 12 residues. The V gene's germline CDR1 is SGHVS and CDR2 FQNEAQ. V lost 5 bases to trimming and J lost 11 bases; unmatched junction nucleotides: 6. In nucleotides, the CDR3 is TGTGCCAGCAGCGACAACAGGGGAACCCAGCATTTT. Translation gives CASSDNRGTQHF.

V gene TRBV11-3 combines with J gene TRBJ1-3, with 10 bases matching TRBD1. V shed 4 bases, J shed 1 base, and the junction held 4 bases outside the gene matches. The CDR3 sequence is 16 residues long. Germline V gene sequence: CDR1 SGHNT, CDR2 YENEEA. The CDR3 nucleotides read TGTGCCAGCAGCTCCGGGACAGGGGATTCTGGAAACACCATATATTTT. This codes for CASSSGTGDSGNTIYF.

This clone occurred a few times. The chain uses TRBV10-1 and TRBJ2-2; 10 nucleotides match TRBD2. The CDR3 spans 13 residues. CDR1 is WNHNN, CDR2 SYGVQD, per germline (reference sequence). J was trimmed by 8 bases and V by 6 bases; bases with no gene match: 3. CDR3: CASSPSGRGELFF. In DNA, the CDR3 is TGCGCCAGCAGCCCTAGCGGGAGAGGGGAGCTGTTTTTT.

The genes are TRBV25-1 and TRBJ1-2; D possibly corresponds to TRBD1 (6 bases). The germline V gene has CDR1 MGHDK and CDR2 SYGVNS. The V end lost 3 bases, the J end lost 3 bases, and 8 bases lay between the germline ends. The CDR3 spans 13 residues. CDR3 loop: CASSDYRDYGYTF. In nucleotides, the CDR3 is TGTGCCAGCAGTGACTACAGGGACTATGGCTACACCTTC.

The chain combines TRBV29-1 with TRBJ2-7, with 14 bases matching TRBD2. CDR1 is SQVTM and CDR2 is ANQGSEA in the germline V gene. V lost 4 bases, J lost 0 bases, and 11 bases stayed unmatched. This CDR3 has 18 residues. In DNA form, the CDR3 reads TGCAGCGTTGGCCACCCGGGACTAGCGGGAGCCAACTCCTACGAGCAGTACTTC. It is translated as CSVGHPGLAGANSYEQYF.

This chain joins TRBV5-1 and TRBJ2-7, with 7 nucleotides matching TRBD1. Trimming at V came to 1 base and at J to 1 base, leaving 5 bases not matched to a gene. This CDR3 is built from 15 residues. Germline assignment: CDR1 SGHRS and CDR2 YFSETQ. Here the CDR3 DNA reads TGCGCCAGCAGCTTGACGGCAGGGGGATCCTACGAGCAGTACTTC. This codes for CASSLTAGGSYEQYF.

V usage is TRBV27 and J usage is TRBJ1-5, with 10 bases identical to TRBD1. CDR3 length equals 17 residues. Germline V CDR1 and CDR2: MNHEY, SMNVEV (reference sequence). The junction had 11 bases not matched to a gene; V was cut back by 6 bases and J by 3 bases. The CDR3 protein is CASSPDRGPTNNQPQHF. The CDR3 DNA reads as TGTGCCAGCAGCCCAGACAGGGGGCCCACAAACAATCAGCCCCAGCATTTT.

This clone has just a few counts. The chain couples TRBV5-4 to TRBJ1-5; D not certain. Trimming took off 9 bases at V and 6 bases at J, with 13 bases between the two ends. The germline V gene encodes CDR1 SGHNT and CDR2 YYREEE (reference sequence). The CDR3 loop spans 12 amino acids. CDR3 sequence reads: CATGFEAQPQHF. The DNA of the CDR3 is TGTGCCACCGGTTTCGAGGCTCAGCCCCAGCATTTT. The full variable domain, with the rest looked up from reference TRBV5-4 and TRBJ1-5, is ETGVTQSPTHLIKTRGQQVTLRCSSQSGHNTVSWYQQALGQGPQFIFQYYREEENGRGNFPPRFSGLQFPNYSSELNVNALELDDSALYLCATGFEAQPQHFGDGTRLSIL.

The rearrangement joins TRBV27 to TRBJ2-7, with 9 bases fitting TRBD2. The CDR3 runs to 16 residues. CDR1 and CDR2 (germline): MNHEY, SMNVEV (reference sequence). Trimming took 6 bases from V and 2 from J; bases not matched to a gene: 11. The CDR3 loop is CASSGFVAGEPYEQYF. In nucleotides, the CDR3 is TGTGCCAGCAGCGGTTTCGTAGCGGGAGAGCCCTACGAGCAGTACTTC.

This clone showed up just a few times. The chain joins TRBV28 to TRBJ1-1; D possibly corresponds to TRBD1 (5 bases). This CDR3 is 14 amino acids long. The ends were cut back, 6 bases at V and 3 bases at J, with 14 bases in the middle. Looked up from germline, CDR1 is MDHEN and CDR2 is SYDVKM. The CDR3 is CASSVGGGDTEAFF. The CDR3 DNA reads as TGTGCCAGCAGCGTCGGGGGGGGAGACACTGAAGCTTTCTTT.

The chain has TRBV14 and TRBJ2-5; weak D call: TRBD1 (5 bases). CDR3 size: 17 residues. Germline CDR1 reads SGHDN; CDR2 reads FVKESK. The germline V and J ends were trimmed by 2 bases and 2 bases, with 18 bases remaining between them. The CDR3 sequence: CASSQSPTTAPQETQYF. The CDR3 coding sequence is TGTGCCAGCAGCCAAAGCCCCACGACAGCGCCTCAAGAGACCCAGTACTTC.

The chain is built from TRBV4-3 and TRBJ2-5; TRBD1 is a possible D gene (5 bases). Deletions cut 0 bases from V and 3 bases from J, with 17 bases between. The CDR3 is made up of 17 amino acids. CDR1 LGHNA and CDR2 YSLEER come from the germline V gene. This chain's CDR3 is CASSQDIGAGLKETQYF. The CDR3 nucleotides read TGCGCCAGCAGCCAAGATATAGGGGCAGGGCTTAAAGAGACCCAGTACTTC.

The V gene is TRBV28, the J gene TRBJ2-3, with TRBD2 matching 8 bases. The J segment lost 3 bases and the V segment lost 6 bases, leaving 8 bases of the junction unmatched. This CDR3 is built from 15 residues. Per the germline V gene, CDR1 is MDHEN and CDR2 is SYDVKM. The CDR3 here is CASSGGGIGTDTQYF. The CDR3 DNA follows: TGTGCCAGCAGCGGGGGGGGGATTGGTACAGATACGCAGTATTTT. Looking up the rest from reference TRBV28 and TRBJ2-3 gives the full variable domain: DVKVTQSSRYLVKRTGEKVFLECVQDMDHENMFWYRQDPGLGLRLIYFSYDVKMKEKGDIPEGYSVSREKKERFSLILESASTNQTSMYLCASSGGGIGTDTQYFGPGTRLTVL.

V usage is TRBV7-2 and J usage is TRBJ1-5; TRBD1 is a possible D gene (5 bases). Per the germline V gene, CDR1 is SGHTA and CDR2 is FQGNSA. The CDR3 has 13 amino acids. V was clipped by 5 bases and J by 3 bases, with 8 bases between them. CDR3 in DNA: TGTGCCAGCAGCAGCAGGGACAATCAGCCCCAGCATTTT. Encoded protein: CASSSRDNQPQHF. The whole variable domain, remainder taken from reference TRBV7-2 and TRBJ1-5, is GAGVSQSPSNKVTEKGKDVELRCDPISGHTALYWYRQSLGQGLEFLIYFQGNSAPDKSGLPSDRFSAERTGGSVSTLTIQRTQQEDSAVYLCASSSRDNQPQHFGDGTRLSIL.

The CDR3 bases are TGTGCCAGCAGCCAACGGAGGGCAACTAATGAAAAACTGTTTTTT. This translates into CASSQRRATNEKLFF. This rearrangement joins TRBV7-2 to TRBJ1-4; D is unresolved. Trimming removed 5 bases at V and 0 bases at J, with 10 bases between. Germline CDR1 SGHTA, CDR2 FQGNSA. This CDR3 contains 15 residues.

This clone was counted a single time. The gene calls are TRBV19 and TRBJ2-7; 9 bases fit TRBD1. The V gene end was trimmed by 2 bases and the J gene end by 5 bases; junction bases not matched to a gene: 10. Germline V gene sequence: CDR1 LNHDA, CDR2 SQIVND (reference sequence). CDR3 size: 16 residues. The CDR3 nucleotides are TGTGCCAGTAGTATAATGGCTGGGACAGGGTTCCACGAGCAGTACTTC. Translated: CASSIMAGTGFHEQYF.

This chain links TRBV4-2 with TRBJ1-1; D may be TRBD1 (6 bases). The CDR3 consists of 17 residues. The V end was cut by 0 bases, the J end by 0 bases, with 14 bases between. Germline CDR1 LGHNA, CDR2 YNFKEQ. The CDR3 protein is CASSQDPPGHLNTEAFF. Written as DNA, the CDR3 is TGTGCCAGCAGCCAAGATCCCCCGGGACACCTGAACACTGAAGCTTTCTTT.